This passage covers 21 T cell receptor beta chains from one sample sequenced in a study of T cells in Graves' hyperthyroidism and ophthalmopathy. RNA transcripts served as the template for amplifying TCR beta CDR3 regions. A set of HTBI primers served as the primers for a first-round RT-PCR of the TCR CDR3. TCRdb processed the multiplex PCR reads anew with MiXCR; each CDR3 protein has one entry. The table has some 580,000 distinct CDR3 sequences, about a sixth seen once. Sequencing used blood. The source of these receptors is a woman aged 40 to 55 with Graves' ophthalmopathy.

This clonotype was counted only a few times. The genes are TRBV6-1 and TRBJ2-3, with D tentatively TRBD1 (5 bases). Germline CDR1 reads MNHNS; CDR2 reads SASEGT. The CDR3 consists of 13 residues. Trimming stripped 6 bases from V and 3 bases from J, with 10 bases between. In nucleotides, the CDR3 is TGTGCCAGCAGAAGGACAATTACAGATACGCAGTATTTT. It yields the protein CASRRTITDTQYF.

There are many counts of this clonotype. V is TRBV7-9 and J is TRBJ2-1; D call uncertain. Germline V gives CDR1 SEHNR, CDR2 FQNEAQ (reference sequence). Trimming shortened V by 2 bases and J by 5 bases, and 7 bases separated the two germline ends. The CDR3 length is 13 residues. This chain's CDR3 is CASSLRWNNEQFF. For the CDR3, the DNA is TGTGCCAGCAGCTTACGGTGGAACAATGAGCAGTTCTTC.

A few counts support this clonotype. The chain combines TRBV5-1 with TRBJ1-4, with TRBD1 matching 9 bases. The germline CDR1 and CDR2 sequences are SGHRS and YFSETQ. The CDR3 covers 18 residues. V gave up 3 bases and J gave up 0 bases; unmatched junction bases: 9. CDR3 coding DNA: TGCGCCAGCAGCTGGAGACAGGGGGGTCCCGCAACTAATGAAAAACTGTTTTTT. Protein: CASSWRQGGPATNEKLFF.

The chain combines TRBV6-1 with TRBJ2-7; a weak D match, TRBD2 (7 bases). Germline V gene sequence: CDR1 MNHNS, CDR2 SASEGT. This CDR3 has 14 residues. With 7 bases removed from V and 2 bases from J, the gap between germline ends came to 15 bases. The DNA of the CDR3 is TGTGCCAGCACAAGAGGGGGGGGAGCCTACGAGCAGTACTTC. Amino acids: CASTRGGGAYEQYF.

This clonotype was seen repeatedly, ten times or more. This chain uses TRBV18 with TRBJ2-3; D remains unclear. Germline CDR1 is KGHSH and CDR2 is LQKENI. The V gene lost 3 bases and the J gene lost 0 bases, with 13 bases spanning the gap. The CDR3 is 16 amino acids. The CDR3 loop is CASSPDPRPSTDTQYF. CDR3 DNA: TGTGCCAGCTCACCCGATCCCCGTCCCAGCACAGATACGCAGTATTTT.

This sequence joins TRBV19 and TRBJ2-7, with D possibly being TRBD1 (7 bases). Germline lookup yields CDR1 LNHDA and CDR2 SQIVND (reference sequence). The CDR3 is 14 amino acids. The ends were cut back, 4 bases at V and 5 bases at J, with 15 bases in the middle. CDR3 DNA sequence: TGTGCCAGTAGTAACCCCGGCGGGACAGACGAGCAGTACTTC. Translated: CASSNPGGTDEQYF.

This clonotype was counted many times. The DNA for the CDR3 is TGTGCCAGCAGCTTATACCAAGGGCTCCCGCATTTT. Protein: CASSLYQGLPHF. The rearrangement joins TRBV7-2 to TRBJ1-5; D is unclear. Per germline, CDR1 SGHTA and CDR2 FQGNSA. V shed 2 bases and J shed 15 bases, with 14 bases lying between them. The CDR3 contains 12 residues.

A remark on this clonotype: A much larger clone sits a single nucleotide away, making a read error possible. The chain is built from TRBV2 and TRBJ1-2; D call uncertain. The CDR3 runs to 11 residues. Germline V gene lookup returns CDR1 SNHLY and CDR2 FYNNEI. CDR3 loop: CASGINCGYTF. The CDR3 DNA reads TGTGCCAGCGGAATTAACTGTGGCTACACCTTC.

The chain combines TRBV12-3 or TRBV12-4 with TRBJ2-7; 8 bases line up with TRBD1. CDR3 length: 16 amino acids. V shed 5 bases, J shed 0 bases, and the junction held 9 bases outside the gene matches. DNA for the CDR3: TGTGCCAGCAGTCTCCGAACCGGGACAGGCTCCTACGAGCAGTACTTC. Translating gives CASSLRTGTGSYEQYF.

The sample holds many counts of this clonotype. The V gene is TRBV30, the J gene TRBJ1-1; D remains ambiguous. Germline V gene data show CDR1 as GTSNPN and CDR2 as SVGIG (reference sequence). The length of the CDR3 is 11 residues. V dropped 3 bases and J dropped 6 bases, with 8 bases sitting between them. Written as DNA, the CDR3 is TGTGCCTGGAGCGCTGCCCCTGAAGCTTTCTTT. Its translation: CAWSAAPEAFF.

This clonotype occurred many times. CDR3 DNA sequence: TGTGCCAGCACCCTCCGGGACAGGGACTACGAGCAGTACTTC. It codes for CASTLRDRDYEQYF. V gene TRBV2 combines with J gene TRBJ2-7; 9 bases fit TRBD1. Germline assignment: CDR1 SNHLY and CDR2 FYNNEI. The CDR3 contains 14 residues. The V and J ends lost 7 bases and 3 bases, in that order; junction bases with no gene match: 7.

This clonotype has a count of ten or more. V usage is TRBV28 and J usage is TRBJ2-6; D remains ambiguous. The CDR3 totals 13 residues. Germline assignment: CDR1 MDHEN and CDR2 SYDVKM. V was shortened by 6 bases and J by 4 bases, with 7 bases between the two germline ends. The CDR3: CASSALGANVLTF. The CDR3 nucleotides read TGTGCCAGCAGCGCTCTGGGGGCCAACGTCCTGACTTTC.

A note on this clonotype: This clone may be a read error of a much larger clone one base away. The V call is TRBV29-1, the J call TRBJ2-5; 10 bases are shared with TRBD2. The CDR3 extends over 15 amino acids. Germline V CDR1 and CDR2: SQVTM, ANQGSEA. The CDR3 DNA sequence: TGCAACGTTGCGGCAGGTAGCGGGGGGCGAGAGACCCAGTACTTC. Its translation: CNVAAGSGGRETQYF.

This clonotype appeared a few times. The rearrangement joins TRBV5-1 to TRBJ2-5; D remains ambiguous. The germline V gene encodes CDR1 SGHRS and CDR2 YFSETQ. The CDR3 totals 13 residues. V shed 10 bases and J shed 4 bases, with 17 bases lying between them. The CDR3 DNA reads as TGCGCCTCCGCGACGGGTGGCGGAGAGACCCAGTACTTC. Translated: CASATGGGETQYF.

V and J are TRBV29-1 and TRBJ2-7; 10 bases map to TRBD1. The CDR3 has 13 residues. Unmatched junction bases numbered 2, after V lost 3 bases and J lost 3 bases. The germline gives CDR1 SQVTM, CDR2 ANQGSEA. Here the CDR3 reads CSVERDRGYEQYF. In DNA, the CDR3 is TGCAGCGTTGAGAGGGACAGGGGCTACGAGCAGTACTTC.

To note about this clonotype: A much larger clone sits a single nucleotide away, making a read error possible. The V gene is TRBV28, the J gene TRBJ2-1; the match to TRBD2 covers 16 bases. The V gene end was trimmed by 5 bases and the J gene end by 9 bases; junction bases not matched to a gene: 10. The CDR3 totals 17 residues. The germline CDR1 and CDR2 sequences are MDHEN and SYDVKM. The DNA of the CDR3 is TGTGCCAGCAGTCCTACCGGGACTAGCGGGGGGGCCAGTGAGCAGTTCTTC. Translated: CASSPTGTSGGASEQFF.

This clonotype came up a few times. V is TRBV6-1 and J is TRBJ2-1, with 8 bases fitting TRBD2. The CDR3 consists of 14 residues. Looked up from germline, CDR1 is MNHNS and CDR2 is SASEGT. V lost 4 bases to trimming and J lost 5 bases; unmatched junction nucleotides: 4. The CDR3 bases are TGTGCCAGCAGTGTAGCGGGGACCAACAATGAGCAGTTCTTC. Translation: CASSVAGTNNEQFF.

This clonotype came up a few times. The chain is built from TRBV12-3 or TRBV12-4 and TRBJ1-2; D is uncertain. Between the trimmed V and J ends, which lost 7 bases and 5 bases, there was a span of 26 bases. CDR3 length: 17 residues. CDR3 sequence (DNA): TGTGCCAGCACCGAAAGGACCGGGAGCATGAAGGATTATGGCTACACCTTC. It encodes CASTERTGSMKDYGYTF.

CDR3: CSVERQGGMEAFF. CDR3 nucleotide sequence: TGCAGCGTGGAGCGACAGGGTGGAATGGAAGCTTTCTTT. The rearrangement uses TRBV29-1 and TRBJ1-1; 7 bases match TRBD1. Germline V lookup: CDR1 SQVTM, CDR2 ANQGSEA. V was clipped by 6 bases and J by 8 bases; unmatched bases: 12. The CDR3 covers 13 residues.

Ten or more counts support this clonotype. This chain links TRBV28 with TRBJ2-7; perhaps TRBD2 as D (6 bases). Germline-derived CDR1 and CDR2 are MDHEN and SYDVKM. The CDR3 sequence is 16 residues long. Between the trimmed V and J ends, which lost 7 bases and 1 base, there was a span of 20 bases. CDR3 protein: CASTQTEGPLSYEQYF. The CDR3 coding sequence is TGTGCCAGCACCCAGACGGAGGGGCCCCTTTCCTACGAGCAGTACTTC.

This clonotype was detected many times. This chain joins TRBV11-1 and TRBJ1-1, with TRBD1 matching over 7 bases. Trimming took 5 bases from V and 5 from J; bases not matched to a gene: 11. The CDR3 length is 15 residues. Germline-derived CDR1 and CDR2 are SGHAT and FQDESV (reference sequence). CDR3 sequence (DNA): TGTGCCAGCAGCCCCCGACAGGGCGTGTCGACTGAAGCTTTCTTT. As protein: CASSPRQGVSTEAFF.